This T cell receptor beta chain was recorded in a study of CD8+CD57+ T cells in acquired aplastic anemia (dated by TCRdb to between 2018 and 2020). About the full investigation: A mean of approximately 3 ug of DNA, ranging from roughly 0.19 to 27.4 ug, was extracted from sorted CD4+ and CD8+ cells. CD8+CD57+ expansion was defined as a frequency above the mean frequency observed in healthy subjects.

TCR beta VDJ combination and CDR3 sequence profiling used genomic DNA as the template. An Illumina HiSeq 2000 was used for TCR repertoire sequencing. In the authors' own workflow: Repertoires were assessed using TRBV/TRBJ rearrangement plots, CDR3 size and DJ length profiles, and Simpson's diversity index. The most abundant DNA sequence in the deep sequencing data was taken as the immunodominant clone. CDR3 amino acid sequences were checked for sharing between subjects and were compared against published repertoires and the VDJdb database. The public reads were reanalyzed by TCRdb: fastp trimming at Q25, MiXCR alignment, in-frame beta chains only. CDR3 protein sequences are deduplicated, and each keeps its most common genes and DNA. The V and J calls were determined by TCRdb, not by the authors. The sample table shows a few hundred thousand distinct CDR3 sequences, and about half are seen once. About 20% of the sample belongs to the ten largest clones.

Findings and caveats that apply to the study as a whole: No significant difference in CD8+ Simpson's diversity was found between patients and healthy controls (P=0.060). Twenty-nine CD8+ CDR3 sequences were found in both patients and controls but appeared to be highly expressed in patients and within the immunodominant clones of the patients.

Trimming removed 7 bases from V and 4 bases from J; the gene matches leave 8 bases unexplained. The CDR3 measures 14 amino acids from cysteine to phenylalanine. Of all the DNA, just the CDR3 is kept, 42 bases in frame from base 1. Via the germline V gene, CDR1 is SNHLY and CDR2 FYNNEI. Patients chosen for sequencing had shown expansion of CD8+CD57+ cells by flow cytometry. Every patient had severe acquired aplastic anemia, diagnosed using the International Study of Aplastic Anemia and Agranulocytosis and Camitta criteria. At the time blood was sampled, none of the patients had received any therapy. The study deep-sequenced TCR repertoires of sorted CD4+ and CD8+ blood T cells from severe aplastic anemia patients and healthy subjects. Patients were enrolled in the USA under clinicaltrials.gov protocols 00001620, 01623167, 00001397, 00071045, 00081523 and 00961064. Ficoll-Paque density gradient centrifugation was used to isolate peripheral blood mononuclear cells. CD4+ and CD8+ T cells were sorted by FACS or magnetic beads before DNA extraction.

With respect to this clonotype: Its antigen is still unknown. Nothing much larger sits one base from this clone, and base qualities are not available.

Sequenced sample: sorted CD4+, CD8+, or CD8+CD57+ T cells (not recorded which) from PBMCs. Recombination linked TRBV2 to TRBJ1-1, with 8 bases in between that match TRBD1. This clonotype was sampled from a human donor with aplastic anemia. The encoded CDR3 is CASTWTGQGTEAFF. The nucleotide sequence reads as follows: TGTGCCAGCACTTGGACAGGGCAAGGCACTGAAGCTTTCTTT.